This TCR beta chain was profiled in a study of blood T cell repertoires in COVID-19. Study at large: PBMCs, B-cell-depleted T cells, or T cells provided the cDNA or gDNA that made up the material.

Data came from immunoSEQ multiplex PCR; TCRdb stores just in-frame clones and leaves some out. The table lists 200,000 to 300,000 clones, approximately 91% of them singletons. Seattle patients were enrolled while actively infected and followed longitudinally. The clonotype originates from a man aged 25 to 40 with COVID-19, enrolled during active disease. Sequences were obtained from peripheral blood.

For the CDR3, the DNA is TGTGCCAGCAGTTACTCCCAGGGGTATGGCTACACCTTC. As protein: CASSYSQGYGYTF. This chain connects TRBV6-5 to TRBJ1-2; weak D call: TRBD1 (6 bases). The CDR3 has 13 residues. V was trimmed by 0 bases and J by 5 bases, leaving 7 bases between them. Looked up from germline, CDR1 is MNHEY and CDR2 is SVGAGI.